These T cell receptor beta chains were read from a single sample in a study of blood T cells in healthy people across ages. A single record per CDR3 protein comes from TCRdb applying MiXCR to the 5' RACE reads. Altogether about 760,000 distinct CDR3 sequences are present, roughly 25% being singletons, with the ten largest covering under 10%. The same specimen was also included in a second study, on T cells of mothers and their children.

Sample: blood. Receptor source: a boy between 10 and 17 years old in good health. Both conserved end residues are part of each CDR3. A D gene is named only where the DNA matches it firmly. Expanded clones are given a class, and other clones once, few, many or no size at all.

- TRBJ1-1 - TRBV2 CASRIDTDTEAFF TGTGCCAGCAGAATTGACACGGACACTGAAGCTTTCTTT
- TRBJ2-5 TRBD2 TRBV7-2 CASSNHGTKETQYF TGTGCCAGCAGCAACCACGGGACTAAAGAGACCCAGTACTTC
few TRBJ1-6 TRBD1 TRBV5-1 CASSSEQGVSPLHF TGCGCCAGCAGCTCCGAACAGGGGGTCTCACCCCTCCACTTT
few TRBJ2-5 - TRBV12-3/TRBV12-4 CASSFSRDLYQETQYF TGTGCCAGCAGTTTTAGCAGGGACCTGTACCAAGAGACCCAGTACTTC
- TRBJ2-7 TRBD1 TRBV4-3 CASSQSAGAGGAYEQYF TGCGCCAGCAGCCAAAGTGCAGGGGCAGGGGGCGCGTACGAGCAGTACTTC
- TRBJ2-5 TRBD2 TRBV5-1 CASSLTSGSRETQYF TGCGCCAGCAGCTTGACTAGCGGGAGCAGAGAGACCCAGTACTTC
- TRBJ2-5 TRBD1 TRBV7-2 CASSFPGQYQETQYF TGTGCCAGCAGCTTTCCGGGACAGTATCAAGAGACCCAGTACTTC
- TRBJ1-3 - TRBV21-1 CASSPPGRGLTGNTIYF TGTGCCAGCAGCCCCCCGGGCAGGGGATTGACTGGAAACACCATATATTTT
- TRBJ2-7 - TRBV29-1 CSVIWGHPGGEQYF TGCAGCGTTATCTGGGGGCACCCGGGTGGCGAGCAGTACTTC
- TRBJ1-4 - TRBV7-3 CASSLDRSTNEKLFF TGTGCCAGCAGCTTGGACAGATCAACTAATGAAAAACTGTTTTTT
few TRBJ2-5 TRBD2 TRBV3-1 CASSQVREGEQYF TGTGCCAGCAGCCAAGTGAGGGAGGGTGAGCAGTACTTC
few TRBJ2-1 - TRBV7-2 CTSKTLSGGQNNEQFF TGTACCAGCAAAACCCTCTCGGGGGGACAGAACAATGAGCAGTTCTTC
few TRBJ2-5 - TRBV20-1 CSANIPGTNGETQYF TGCAGTGCCAACATACCCGGGACCAACGGAGAGACCCAGTACTTC
- TRBJ2-1 TRBD2 TRBV7-3 CASSGGLAGDEQFF TGTGCCAGCAGCGGGGGACTAGCGGGAGATGAGCAGTTCTTC
few TRBJ2-7 TRBD2 TRBV4-2 CASSRSLAGFSEQYF TGTGCCAGCAGCAGGTCGCTAGCGGGGTTCAGCGAGCAGTACTTC